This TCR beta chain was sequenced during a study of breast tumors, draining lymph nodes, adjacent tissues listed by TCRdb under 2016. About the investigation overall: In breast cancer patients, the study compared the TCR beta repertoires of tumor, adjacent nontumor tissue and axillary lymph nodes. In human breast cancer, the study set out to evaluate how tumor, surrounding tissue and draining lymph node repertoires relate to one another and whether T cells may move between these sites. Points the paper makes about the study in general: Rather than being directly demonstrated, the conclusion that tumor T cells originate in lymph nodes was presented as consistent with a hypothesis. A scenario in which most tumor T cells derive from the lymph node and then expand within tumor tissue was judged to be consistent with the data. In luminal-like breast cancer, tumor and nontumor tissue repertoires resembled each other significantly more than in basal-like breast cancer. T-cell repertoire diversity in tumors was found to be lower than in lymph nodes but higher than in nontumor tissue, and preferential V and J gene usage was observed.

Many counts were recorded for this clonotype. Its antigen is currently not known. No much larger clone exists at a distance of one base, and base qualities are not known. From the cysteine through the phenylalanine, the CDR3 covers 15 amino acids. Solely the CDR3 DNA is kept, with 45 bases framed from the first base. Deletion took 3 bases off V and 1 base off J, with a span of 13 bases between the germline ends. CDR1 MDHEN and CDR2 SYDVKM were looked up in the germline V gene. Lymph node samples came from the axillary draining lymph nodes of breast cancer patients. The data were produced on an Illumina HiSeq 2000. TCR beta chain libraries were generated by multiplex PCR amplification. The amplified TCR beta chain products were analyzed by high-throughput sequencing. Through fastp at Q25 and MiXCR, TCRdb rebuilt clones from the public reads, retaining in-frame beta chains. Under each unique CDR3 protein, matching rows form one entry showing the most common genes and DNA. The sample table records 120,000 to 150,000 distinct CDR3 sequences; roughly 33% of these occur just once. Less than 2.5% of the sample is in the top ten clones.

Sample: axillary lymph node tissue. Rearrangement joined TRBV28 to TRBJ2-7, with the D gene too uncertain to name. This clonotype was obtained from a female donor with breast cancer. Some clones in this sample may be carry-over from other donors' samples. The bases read TGTGCCAGCAGTTTGATGCCGAGTTTGTCCTACGAGCAGTACTTC. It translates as CASSLMPSLSYEQYF. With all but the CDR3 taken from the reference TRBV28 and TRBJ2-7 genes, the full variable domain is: DVKVTQSSRYLVKRTGEKVFLECVQDMDHENMFWYRQDPGLGLRLIYFSYDVKMKEKGDIPEGYSVSREKKERFSLILESASTNQTSMYLCASSLMPSLSYEQYFGPGTRLTVT.